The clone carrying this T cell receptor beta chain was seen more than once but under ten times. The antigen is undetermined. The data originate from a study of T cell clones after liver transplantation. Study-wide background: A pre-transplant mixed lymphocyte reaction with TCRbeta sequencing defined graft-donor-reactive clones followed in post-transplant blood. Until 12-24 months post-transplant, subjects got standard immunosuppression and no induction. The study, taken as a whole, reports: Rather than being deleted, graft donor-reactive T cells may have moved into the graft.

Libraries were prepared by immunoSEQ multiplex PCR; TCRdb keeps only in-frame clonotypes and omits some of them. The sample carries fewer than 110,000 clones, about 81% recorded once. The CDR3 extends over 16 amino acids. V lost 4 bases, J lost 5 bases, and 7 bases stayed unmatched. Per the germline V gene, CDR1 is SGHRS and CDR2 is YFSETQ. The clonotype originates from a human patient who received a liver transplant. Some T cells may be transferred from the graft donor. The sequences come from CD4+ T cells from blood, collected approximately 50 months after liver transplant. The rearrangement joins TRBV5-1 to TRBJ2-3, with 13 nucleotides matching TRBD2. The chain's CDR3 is CASSVILAGGGDTQYF. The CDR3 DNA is TGCGCCAGCAGCGTGATACTAGCGGGAGGGGGAGATACGCAGTATTTT.